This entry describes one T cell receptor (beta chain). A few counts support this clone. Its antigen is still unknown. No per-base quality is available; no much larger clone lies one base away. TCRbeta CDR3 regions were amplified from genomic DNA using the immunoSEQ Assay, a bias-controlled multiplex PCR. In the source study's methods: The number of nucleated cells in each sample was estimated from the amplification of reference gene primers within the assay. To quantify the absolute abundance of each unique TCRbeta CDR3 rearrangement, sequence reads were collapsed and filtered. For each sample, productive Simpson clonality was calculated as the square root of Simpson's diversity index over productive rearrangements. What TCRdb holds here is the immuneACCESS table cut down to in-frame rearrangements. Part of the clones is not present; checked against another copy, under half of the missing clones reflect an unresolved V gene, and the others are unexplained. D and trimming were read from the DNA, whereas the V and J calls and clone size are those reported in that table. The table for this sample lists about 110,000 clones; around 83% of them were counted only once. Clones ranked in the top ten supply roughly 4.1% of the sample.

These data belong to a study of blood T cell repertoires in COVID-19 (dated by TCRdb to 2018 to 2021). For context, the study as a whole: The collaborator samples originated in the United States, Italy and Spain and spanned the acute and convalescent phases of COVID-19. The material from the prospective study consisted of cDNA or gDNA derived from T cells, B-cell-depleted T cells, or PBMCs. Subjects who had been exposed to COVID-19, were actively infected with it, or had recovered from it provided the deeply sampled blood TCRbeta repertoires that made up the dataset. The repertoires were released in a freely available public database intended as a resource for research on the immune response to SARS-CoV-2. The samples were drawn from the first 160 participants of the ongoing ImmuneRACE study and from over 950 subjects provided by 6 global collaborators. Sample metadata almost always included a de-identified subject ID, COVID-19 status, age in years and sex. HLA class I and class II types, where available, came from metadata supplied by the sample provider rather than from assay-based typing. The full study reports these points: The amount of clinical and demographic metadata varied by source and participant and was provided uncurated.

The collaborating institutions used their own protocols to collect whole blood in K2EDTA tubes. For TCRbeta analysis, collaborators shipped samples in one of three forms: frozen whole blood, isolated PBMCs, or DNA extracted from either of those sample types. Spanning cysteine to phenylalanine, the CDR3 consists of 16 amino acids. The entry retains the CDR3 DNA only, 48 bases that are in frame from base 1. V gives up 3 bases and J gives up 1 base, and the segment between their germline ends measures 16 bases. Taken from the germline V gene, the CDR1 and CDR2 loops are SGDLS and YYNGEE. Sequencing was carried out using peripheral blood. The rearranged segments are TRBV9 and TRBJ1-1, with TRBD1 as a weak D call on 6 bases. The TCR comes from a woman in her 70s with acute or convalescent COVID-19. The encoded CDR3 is CASSAEGVRRNTEAFF. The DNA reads TGTGCCAGCAGCGCCGAGGGGGTGAGGAGGAACACTGAAGCTTTCTTT. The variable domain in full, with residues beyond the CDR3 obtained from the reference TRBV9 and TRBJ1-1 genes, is DSGVTQTPKHLITATGQRVTLRCSPRSGDLSVYWYQQSLDQGLQFLIQYYNGEERAKGNILERFSAQQFPDLHSELNLSSLELGDSALYFCASSAEGVRRNTEAFFGQGTRLTVV.